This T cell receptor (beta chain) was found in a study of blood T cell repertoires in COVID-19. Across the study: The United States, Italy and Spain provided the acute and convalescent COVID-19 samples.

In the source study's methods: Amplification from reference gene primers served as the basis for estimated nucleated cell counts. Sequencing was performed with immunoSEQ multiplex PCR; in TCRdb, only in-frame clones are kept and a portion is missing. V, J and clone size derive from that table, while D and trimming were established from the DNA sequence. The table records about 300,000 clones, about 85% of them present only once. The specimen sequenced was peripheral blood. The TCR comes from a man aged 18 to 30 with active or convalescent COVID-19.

In nucleotides, the CDR3 is TGCGCCAGCAGCCGAGGACAGGGGGACGAGACCCAGTACTTC. Encoded protein: CASSRGQGDETQYF. The genes are TRBV4-1 and TRBJ2-5, with TRBD1 identical over 10 bases. Germline lookup yields CDR1 MGHRA and CDR2 YSYEKL. V lost 4 bases, J lost 5 bases, and 4 bases stayed unmatched. The CDR3 runs 14 residues.